Below, 10 T cell receptor beta chains from the same sample are listed, as sequenced in a study of identical twins (dated by TCRdb to about 2016). Library construction relied on 5' RACE. Sequencing used an Illumina HiSeq 2000. TCRdb's own reprocessing of the public reads used fastp at Q25 and MiXCR and kept productive beta chains. A single entry per CDR3 protein holds the most common genes and DNA from its merged rows. The sample table contains approximately 470,000 distinct CDR3 sequences; only one count was recorded for approximately 15% of them. Around 0.52% of the sample goes to the ten largest clones. These data also featured in a second study, about yellow fever vaccine responses in identical twins.

The sequenced sample was CD4+ T cells sorted from blood. The receptors here all came from a woman between 18 and 30 years old in good health.

The genes are TRBV20-1 and TRBJ2-7; D ambiguous. The CDR3 is made up of 13 amino acids. The germline V gene has CDR1 DFQATT and CDR2 SNEGSKA (reference sequence). V gave up 1 base and J gave up 0 bases, with 7 bases separating them. CDR3 sequence: CSARAPISYEQYF. CDR3 nucleotides: TGCAGTGCTAGAGCACCGATCTCCTACGAGCAGTACTTC.

The rearrangement uses TRBV10-3 and TRBJ2-3, with D possibly TRBD1 on 5 matching bases. The CDR3 has 14 amino acids. Trimming stripped 7 bases from V and 3 bases from J, with 14 bases between. Germline values: CDR1 ENHRY, CDR2 SYGVKD. The CDR3 is CAIIGQQETDTQYF. CDR3 DNA: TGTGCCATCATTGGTCAACAGGAGACAGATACGCAGTATTTT.

This clonotype was picked up a small number of times. The chain joins TRBV28 to TRBJ2-1; the match to TRBD1 covers 9 bases. The junction had 6 bases not matched to a gene; V was cut back by 2 bases and J by 7 bases. There are 15 residues in the CDR3. Germline V gene lookup returns CDR1 MDHEN and CDR2 SYDVKM. In DNA, the CDR3 is TGTGCCAGCAGTTTAACCGGGACAGGGCAGAATGAGCAGTTCTTC. Protein: CASSLTGTGQNEQFF.

The chain employs TRBV12-3 or TRBV12-4 and TRBJ1-2, with D uncertain. The CDR3 covers 15 residues. Trimming shortened V by 0 bases and J by 8 bases, and 16 bases separated the two germline ends. The CDR3 region has the DNA TGTGCCAGCAGTTTAGCGCGGAATCCCGTGGAGGGCTACACCTTC. Its translation is CASSLARNPVEGYTF.

The chain employs TRBV5-5 and TRBJ1-1, with a tentative D call TRBD1 (5 bases). Trimming took 1 base from V and 8 from J, leaving 12 bases between them. The CDR3 has 13 amino acids. Germline-derived CDR1 and CDR2 are SGHKS and YYEKEE (reference sequence). The CDR3 region has the DNA TGTGCCAGCAGCTTGTGGGGACGGGGAGAAGCTTTCTTT. This sequence encodes CASSLWGRGEAFF.

The chain recombines TRBV5-8 with TRBJ2-5, with a tentative D call TRBD1 (6 bases). Between the trimmed V and J ends, which lost 4 bases and 4 bases, there was a span of 17 bases. The CDR3 has 15 amino acids. Germline V gives CDR1 SGHTS, CDR2 YDEGEE. This CDR3 is CASSVLVGATETQYF. The CDR3 DNA reads as TGTGCCAGCAGCGTTTTAGTGGGGGCGACAGAGACCCAGTACTTC.

The gene calls are TRBV7-2 and TRBJ2-3; D gene ambiguous. Germline values: CDR1 SGHTA, CDR2 FQGNSA. This CDR3 comprises 12 residues. Trimming removed 4 bases from V and 5 bases from J, with 7 bases in between. CDR3 in amino acids: CASSSKQDTQYF. CDR3 in DNA: TGTGCCAGCAGCTCAAAACAAGATACGCAGTATTTT.

The sample holds a few counts of this clonotype. The chain has TRBV11-2 and TRBJ2-7; TRBD1 agrees at 9 bases. The CDR3 runs 15 residues. V was clipped by 3 bases and J by 5 bases; unmatched bases: 8. Per the germline V gene, CDR1 is SGHAT and CDR2 is FQNNGV. The CDR3 spells CASSLTGGPTDEQYF. The CDR3 DNA reads as TGTGCCAGCAGCTTGACAGGGGGTCCTACGGACGAGCAGTACTTC.

The chain links TRBV6-2 or TRBV6-3 to TRBJ2-2, with D maybe TRBD1 (6 bases). The germline gives CDR1 MNHEY, CDR2 SVGEGT. Trimming removed 3 bases at V and 5 bases at J, with 10 bases between. The CDR3 is 14 amino acids. CDR3 bases: TGTGCCAGCAGTTATGGGACACCGACCGGGGAGCTGTTTTTT. It is translated as CASSYGTPTGELFF.

This chain joins TRBV6-1 and TRBJ2-2, with 10 positions matching TRBD1. Germline V CDR1 and CDR2: MNHNS, SASEGT. Trimming took 5 bases from V and 8 from J; bases not matched to a gene: 14. The CDR3 has 17 residues. Here the CDR3 DNA reads TGTGCCAGCAGTACCCCCCGGGACAGGGGTCTTGAGGGGGAGCTGTTTTTT. Its translation is CASSTPRDRGLEGELFF.